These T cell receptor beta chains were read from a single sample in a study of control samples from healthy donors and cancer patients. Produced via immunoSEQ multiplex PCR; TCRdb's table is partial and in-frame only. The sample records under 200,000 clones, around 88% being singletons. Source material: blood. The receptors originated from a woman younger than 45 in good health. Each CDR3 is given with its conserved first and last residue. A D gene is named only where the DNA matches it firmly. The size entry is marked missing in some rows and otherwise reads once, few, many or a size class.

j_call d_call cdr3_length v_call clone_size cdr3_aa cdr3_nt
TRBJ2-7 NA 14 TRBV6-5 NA CASSYAAIPYEQYF TGTGCCAGCAGTTACGCGGCTATCCCCTACGAGCAGTACTTC
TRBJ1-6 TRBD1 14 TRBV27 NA CASSFGTGFTPLHF TGTGCCAGCAGCTTCGGGACAGGGTTTACACCCCTCCACTTT
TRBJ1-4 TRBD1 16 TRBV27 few CASSFGTGPTNEKLFF TGTGCCAGCAGTTTCGGGACAGGGCCTACTAATGAAAAACTGTTTTTT
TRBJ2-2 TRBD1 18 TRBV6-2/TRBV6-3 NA CASSYSISRGLNTGELFF TGTGCCAGCAGTTACTCGATTTCCAGGGGGTTGAACACCGGGGAGCTGTTTTTT
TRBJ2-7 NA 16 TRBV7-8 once CASSRSNVMSSYEQYF TGTGCCAGCAGCCGCTCCAACGTAATGAGCTCCTACGAGCAGTACTTC
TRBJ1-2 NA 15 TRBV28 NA CASSSRGAGYYGYTF TGTGCCAGCAGTTCGAGGGGGGCCGGTTATTATGGCTACACCTTC
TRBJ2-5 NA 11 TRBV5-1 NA CASSVEETQYF TGCGCCAGCAGCGTAGAAGAGACCCAGTACTTC
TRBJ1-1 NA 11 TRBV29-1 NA CSGPSNPEAFF TGCAGCGGCCCATCGAACCCTGAAGCTTTCTTT
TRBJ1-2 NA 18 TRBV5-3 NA CARSPYGHLHRGTDGYTF TGTGCCAGAAGCCCCTACGGCCATTTGCACCGAGGAACGGATGGCTACACCTTC
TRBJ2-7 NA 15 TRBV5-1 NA CASSSLDRPTGEQYF TGCGCCAGCAGCTCCCTAGACAGACCTACCGGCGAGCAGTACTTC
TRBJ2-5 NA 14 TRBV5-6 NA CASSLWTAQETQYF TGTGCCAGCAGCCTTTGGACAGCCCAAGAGACCCAGTACTTC
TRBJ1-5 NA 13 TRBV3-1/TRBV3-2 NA CASSQDVGQPQHF TGTGCCAGCAGCCAAGATGTTGGTCAGCCCCAGCATTTT
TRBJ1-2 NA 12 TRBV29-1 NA CSVPDSNYGYTF TGCAGCGTCCCTGACAGTAACTATGGCTACACCTTC
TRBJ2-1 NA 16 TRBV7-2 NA CASSRPFPSSYNEQFF TGTGCCAGCAGTCGACCGTTCCCGAGCTCCTACAATGAGCAGTTCTTC
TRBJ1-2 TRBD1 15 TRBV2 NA CASSLAGTGSYGYTF TGTGCCAGCAGTCTCGCCGGGACAGGGTCGTATGGCTACACCTTC
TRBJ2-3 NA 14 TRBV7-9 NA CASSGRTGVDTQYF TGTGCCAGCAGCGGCAGGACCGGAGTAGATACGCAGTATTTT
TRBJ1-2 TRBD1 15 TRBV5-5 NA CASSLAGTGSYGYTF TGTGCCAGCAGCCTCGCCGGGACAGGGAGCTATGGCTACACCTTC
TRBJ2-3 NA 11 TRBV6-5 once CASIRAYTQYF TGTGCCAGCATCCGGGCGTACACGCAGTATTTT
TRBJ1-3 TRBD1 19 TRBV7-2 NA CASSSKTGTGDLSGNTIYF TGTGCCAGCAGCTCTAAAACCGGGACAGGCGACCTCTCTGGAAACACCATATATTTT
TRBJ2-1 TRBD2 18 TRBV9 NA CASSATSLGLAGHNEQFF TGTGCCAGCAGCGCAACCTCCCTGGGACTAGCGGGTCACAATGAGCAGTTCTTC
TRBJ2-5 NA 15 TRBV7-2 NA CASSSRGGARETQYF TGTGCCAGCAGCTCCAGGGGAGGGGCGAGGGAGACCCAGTACTTC
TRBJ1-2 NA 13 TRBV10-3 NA CAISEDNSYGYTF TGTGCCATCAGTGAGGACAACTCCTATGGCTACACCTTC
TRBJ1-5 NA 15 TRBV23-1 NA CAVPIRDRDFQPQHF TGCGCCGTCCCTATCCGGGACCGGGACTTTCAGCCCCAGCATTTT
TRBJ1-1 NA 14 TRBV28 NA CASSLPGPISEAFF TGTGCCAGCAGTTTACCTGGCCCAATATCTGAAGCTTTCTTT